These 22 T cell receptor beta chains share one sample of origin, sequenced in a study of neurological immune-mediated disorders. TCRdb reanalysed the 5' RACE reads using MiXCR and keeps one entry per CDR3 protein. The sample consists of 50,000 to 70,000 distinct CDR3 sequences, roughly 12% of them appearing once. Sequenced: PBMCs. The receptors were sampled from a woman aged 55-70 years with HTLV-1-associated myelopathy (HAM/TSP).

This clonotype was recorded many times. This chain connects TRBV6-5 to TRBJ2-3, with 8 bases that match TRBD1. This CDR3 comprises 13 residues. V gave up 8 bases and J gave up 5 bases; unmatched junction bases: 6. Germline-derived CDR1 and CDR2 are MNHEY and SVGAGI. The CDR3 spells CASGRGLGDTQYF. In DNA form, the CDR3 reads TGTGCCAGCGGCAGGGGGCTGGGAGATACGCAGTATTTT.

This clonotype was found many times. This chain connects TRBV6-5 to TRBJ1-5; D not resolved. CDR1 and CDR2 from the germline V gene are MNHEY and SVGAGI. The CDR3 is made up of 13 amino acids. V was pared by 6 bases and J by 2 bases, with 8 bases between. CDR3 nucleotides: TGTGCCAGCAGCCCGACGGGCAATCAGCCCCAGCATTTT. Translating gives CASSPTGNQPQHF.

This clonotype has a count of ten or more. The chain recombines TRBV4-1 with TRBJ2-3; 7 bases fit TRBD2. Looked up from germline, CDR1 is MGHRA and CDR2 is YSYEKL. The CDR3 is 15 residues long. J lost 1 base, V lost 0 bases, and 1 base had no gene match. CDR3: CASSQEAGGTDTQYF. Written as DNA, the CDR3 is TGCGCCAGCAGCCAAGAGGCGGGGGGCACAGATACGCAGTATTTT.

This clonotype has ten or more counts. This rearrangement joins TRBV27 to TRBJ1-6; 9 positions match TRBD1. The germline CDR1 and CDR2 sequences are MNHEY and SMNVEV (reference sequence). CDR3 length: 14 amino acids. V lost 5 bases, J lost 7 bases, and 3 bases stayed unmatched. The CDR3 is CASSEDRGNSPLHF. Written as DNA, the CDR3 is TGTGCCAGCAGTGAGGACAGGGGAAATTCACCCCTCCACTTT.

There are many counts of this clonotype. The V and J genes are TRBV18 and TRBJ1-1; 7 bases are shared with TRBD1. V lost 6 bases and J lost 1; bases outside the gene matches: 2. The CDR3 is 13 residues long. The germline V gene encodes CDR1 KGHSH and CDR2 LQKENI. In nucleotides, the CDR3 is TGTGCCAGCTCCCGGGACAGGAACACTGAAGCTTTCTTT. It encodes CASSRDRNTEAFF.

This clonotype has a count of ten or more. The chain carries TRBV5-4 and TRBJ2-2; 10 nucleotides agree with TRBD2. The length of the CDR3 is 16 residues. Trimming removed 4 bases from V and 4 bases from J; junction bases left unmatched: 7. Germline CDR1 is SGHNT and CDR2 is YYREEE (reference sequence). The CDR3: CASSQGLAMTTGELFF. CDR3 DNA: TGTGCCAGCAGCCAGGGACTAGCGATGACCACCGGGGAGCTGTTTTTT.

A word on this clonotype: The junction departs from germline at one end; a sequencing error may be responsible. In nucleotides, the CDR3 is TGTGCTAGCAGCTCCGGACAGGGAGGCGGGGAGCTGTTTTTT. Translating it yields CASSSGQGGGELFF. This rearrangement joins TRBV7-7 to TRBJ2-2; 8 bases line up with TRBD1. Looked up from germline, CDR1 is SSHAT and CDR2 is FNYEAQ (reference sequence). The CDR3 sequence is 14 residues long.

In this sample, this clonotype turned up many times. V gene TRBV28 combines with J gene TRBJ1-2; 8 bases fit TRBD1. Germline CDR1 and CDR2: MDHEN and SYDVKM. CDR3 length equals 13 residues. J was trimmed by 7 bases and V by 4 bases; bases with no gene match: 5. The chain's CDR3 is CASSSGGLGGYTF. For the CDR3, the DNA is TGTGCCAGCAGTTCAGGGGGCCTGGGTGGCTACACCTTC.

This clonotype occurred many times. The rearrangement joins TRBV12-3 or TRBV12-4 to TRBJ1-3; 7 nucleotides line up with TRBD1. The CDR3 consists of 16 residues. The V and J ends lost 5 bases and 0 bases, in that order; junction bases with no gene match: 7. The CDR3 nucleotides are TGTGCCAGCAGTCGGGACAGAAAGGACTCTGGAAACACCATATATTTT. It is translated as CASSRDRKDSGNTIYF.

The chain links TRBV6-2 or TRBV6-3 to TRBJ2-7; possible D gene TRBD1, 9 bases. The CDR3 is 15 amino acids. The V gene's germline CDR1 is MNHEY and CDR2 SVGEGT. V was cut by 4 bases and J by 5 bases, with 18 bases left in between. The CDR3 bases are TGTGCCAGCAGTTCGGGGGGGACAGGGATCCACGAGCAGTACTTC. It encodes CASSSGGTGIHEQYF.

This clonotype was picked up many times. This chain joins TRBV7-9 and TRBJ1-2; TRBD1 is a possible D gene (5 bases). This CDR3 region has 14 residues. Trimming pared 6 bases from V and 6 bases from J, leaving 17 bases between. Germline V gives CDR1 SEHNR, CDR2 FQNEAQ (reference sequence). CDR3 coding DNA: TGTGCCAGCAGGGAGACAGTGAACCCGCATGGCTACACCTTC. The encoded protein is CASRETVNPHGYTF.

A single count supports this clonotype. The gene calls are TRBV7-9 and TRBJ2-1; the D is unclear. The CDR3 runs 14 residues. The germline gives CDR1 SEHNR, CDR2 FQNEAQ (reference sequence). The germline V and J ends were trimmed by 5 bases and 9 bases, with 17 bases remaining between them. The CDR3 protein is CASSPPDGSGEQFF. The CDR3 DNA follows: TGTGCCAGCAGCCCCCCGGACGGTTCGGGTGAGCAGTTCTTC.

The sample holds many counts of this clonotype. V usage is TRBV29-1 and J usage is TRBJ2-5, with D maybe TRBD1 (6 bases). The V gene lost 7 bases and the J gene lost 5 bases, with 17 bases spanning the gap. In germline, CDR1 is SQVTM, CDR2 ANQGSEA. This CDR3 contains 13 residues. The CDR3 DNA reads TGCAGCGCCGAAGCAGGGGCGGAGGAGACCCAGTACTTC. It specifies CSAEAGAEETQYF. Filled out from reference TRBV29-1 and TRBJ2-5, the complete variable domain reads SAVISQKPSRDICQRGTSLTIQCQVDSQVTMMFWYRQQPGQSLTLIATANQGSEATYESGFVIDKFPISRPNLTFSTLTVSNMSPEDSSIYLCSAEAGAEETQYFGPGTRLLVL.

The chain combines TRBV7-9 with TRBJ1-6, with D unclear. Germline V gene data show CDR1 as SEHNR and CDR2 as FQNEAQ (reference sequence). The CDR3 spans 13 residues. V was cut by 4 bases and J by 18 bases, with 19 bases left in between. DNA for the CDR3: TGTGCCAGCAGCTCCGGGGAACCTAATTCACCCCACTTT. This gives the protein CASSSGEPNSPHF.

This clonotype was seen a single time. This sequence joins TRBV19 and TRBJ1-1; D ambiguous. CDR1 is LNHDA, CDR2 SQIVND, per germline (reference sequence). CDR3 size: 13 residues. Trimming removed 4 bases at V and 1 base at J, with 7 bases between. The CDR3 region has the DNA TGTGCCAGTAGTAGCTTCGGGAACACTGAAGCTTTCTTT. Amino acid sequence: CASSSFGNTEAFF.

In this sample, this clonotype turned up many times. The chain employs TRBV29-1 and TRBJ2-1; no reliable D call. V was trimmed by 4 bases and J by 10 bases, leaving 8 bases between them. The CDR3 runs 10 residues. CDR1 SQVTM and CDR2 ANQGSEA come from the germline V gene. This CDR3 reads CSVGRAEQFF. CDR3 DNA sequence: TGCAGCGTTGGACGGGCCGAGCAGTTCTTC.

V usage is TRBV18 and J usage is TRBJ1-1, with 7 bases fitting TRBD1. V shed 5 bases, J shed 3 bases, and the junction held 6 bases outside the gene matches. The V gene's germline CDR1 is KGHSH and CDR2 LQKENI. This CDR3 comprises 14 residues. Here the CDR3 reads CASSSTGWDTEAFF. CDR3 sequence (DNA): TGTGCCAGCTCATCGACAGGGTGGGACACTGAAGCTTTCTTT.

This clonotype was detected many times. The chain couples TRBV5-1 to TRBJ2-7; 8 bases map to TRBD2. The CDR3 is made up of 13 amino acids. Germline V gene data show CDR1 as SGHRS and CDR2 as YFSETQ. Germline trimming cut 7 bases from V and 3 bases from J; bases unmatched to any gene: 6. The DNA for the CDR3 is TGCGCCAGCGCTCCGGGGGGGTTCTACGAGCAGTACTTC. Residues: CASAPGGFYEQYF.

This clonotype was seen at least ten times. This chain connects TRBV12-3 or TRBV12-4 to TRBJ2-1; maybe TRBD2 (5 bases). Trimming cost V 1 base and J 6 bases, with 13 bases left between them. This CDR3 is 15 amino acids long. The CDR3 sequence: CASSLVLAGFNEQFF. In DNA form, the CDR3 reads TGTGCCAGCAGTTTAGTTCTAGCCGGGTTCAATGAGCAGTTCTTC.

Ten or more counts support this clonotype. The rearrangement links TRBV3-1 to TRBJ2-1; 13 bases match TRBD2. The CDR3 has 13 residues. Germline-derived CDR1 and CDR2 are LGHDT and YNNKEL (reference sequence). The ends lost 1 base at V and 15 bases at J; junction bases unmatched: 3. CDR3 sequence reads: CASSQGTSGSRFF. Written as DNA, the CDR3 is TGTGCCAGCAGCCAAGGGACTAGCGGGAGTAGGTTCTTC.

This clonotype has at least ten counts. The CDR3 nucleotides are TGTGCCAGCAGCGGCAACAGGGGGCGCAGAACTGAAGCTTTCTTT. Its protein is CASSGNRGRRTEAFF. This rearrangement joins TRBV7-9 to TRBJ1-1, with TRBD1 identical over 9 bases. The V and J ends lost 5 bases and 5 bases, in that order; junction bases with no gene match: 9. Germline CDR1 and CDR2: SEHNR and FQNEAQ (reference sequence). There are 15 residues in the CDR3.

This clonotype occurred many times. The chain has TRBV12-3 or TRBV12-4 and TRBJ2-7; maybe TRBD2 (6 bases). V was shortened by 1 base and J by 11 bases, with 9 bases between the two germline ends. This CDR3 is 11 amino acids long. The CDR3 sequence is CASSLGEREYF. The CDR3 DNA reads TGTGCCAGCAGTTTAGGGGAGCGGGAGTACTTC.